Listed below are T cell receptor beta chains from one sample, sequenced in a study of metastatic and nonmetastatic thyroid tumors. TCRdb reprocessed the PCR reads via MiXCR. The profile shows fewer than 40,000 clones, approximately 31% of them singletons. The sample comprised tumor tissue. The receptors derive from a female donor with papillary thyroid cancer or a benign thyroid nodule (not recorded which). Some clones in this sample may be carry-over from other donors' samples. Both conserved end residues are part of each CDR3. The order of the fields is V gene, D gene, J gene, clone size, CDR3 protein, CDR3 DNA. The D gene is left open where the match is weak. Expanded clones get a size class; other rows say once, few or many, or leave the size out.

TRBV20-1	TRBD1	TRBJ2-7	NA	CSAMDRGPLEQYF	TGCAGTGCTATGGACAGGGGCCCTTTGGAGCAGTACTTC
TRBV13	TRBD2	TRBJ2-1	NA	CARSRSLAGGSYNEQFF	TGTGCCAGAAGCCGTTCTCTAGCGGGCGGCTCCTACAATGAGCAGTTCTTC
TRBV5-1	NA	TRBJ1-4	NA	CASSLGPGATNEKLFF	TGCGCCAGCAGCCTCGGACCTGGAGCAACTAATGAAAAACTGTTTTTT
TRBV28	NA	TRBJ2-7	few	CASSPQHYRVSYEQYF	TGTGCCAGCAGTCCCCAGCATTACCGTGTCTCCTACGAGCAGTACTTC
TRBV5-1	TRBD1	TRBJ1-6	NA	CASSLVGTGNSPLHF	TGCGCCAGCAGCTTGGTAGGGACAGGGAATTCACCCCTCCACTTT
TRBV5-1	NA	TRBJ2-2	NA	CASSLSQGTGELFF	TGCGCCAGCAGCTTGAGTCAGGGCACCGGGGAGCTGTTTTTT
TRBV6-1	TRBD1	TRBJ1-6	few	CASSSRTGDYSPLHF	TGTGCCAGCAGTTCCCGGACAGGGGATTATTCACCCCTCCACTTT
TRBV28	NA	TRBJ1-2	few	CASSFDGYTF	TGTGCCAGCAGTTTTGATGGCTACACCTTC
TRBV12-3/TRBV12-4	TRBD1	TRBJ2-7	NA	CAGSRGSSYEQYF	TGTGCCGGTAGCAGGGGGAGCTCCTACGAGCAGTACTTC
TRBV11-2	TRBD2	TRBJ2-1	NA	CASSFIAGGYNEQFF	TGTGCCAGCAGCTTTATAGCGGGAGGGTACAATGAGCAGTTCTTC
TRBV7-9	NA	TRBJ2-7	few	CASSLGGPYEQYF	TGTGCCAGCAGCTTAGGAGGGCCCTACGAGCAGTACTTC
TRBV6-4	TRBD2	TRBJ2-1	NA	CASSSSGGAYEQFF	TGTGCCAGCAGTTCGAGCGGGGGGGCGTATGAGCAGTTCTTC
TRBV5-1	TRBD1	TRBJ1-5	NA	CASSPGQGKEPQHF	TGCGCCAGCAGCCCTGGACAGGGTAAGGAACCCCAGCATTTT
TRBV10-2	TRBD1	TRBJ2-7	NA	CASVKGQGNSYEQYF	TGCGCCAGCGTGAAGGGACAGGGGAATTCCTACGAGCAGTACTTC
TRBV11-2	NA	TRBJ2-1	few	CASSLLGLASYNEQFF	TGTGCCAGCAGCCTCCTTGGATTGGCCTCCTACAATGAGCAGTTCTTC
TRBV12-3/TRBV12-4	NA	TRBJ1-6	few	CASSLLQRNSPLHF	TGTGCCAGCAGTTTGTTACAGAGAAATTCACCCCTCCACTTT
TRBV18	TRBD2	TRBJ2-5	NA	CASSPPGREKTQYF	TGTGCCAGCTCACCCCCAGGGAGGGAAAAGACCCAGTACTTC
TRBV29-1	NA	TRBJ1-2	few	CSVEDHRDANYGYTF	TGCAGCGTTGAAGATCACCGGGACGCAAACTATGGCTACACCTTC